This paragraph reports one T cell receptor (beta chain). This clonotype was observed at least ten times. No antigen is known for it. No much larger clonotype is one base removed from it; base qualities were not supplied. What this sample's time point label stands for: newly diagnosed GD, antithyroid drugs for less than 3 months. For both TCR sequencing and RNA sequencing, RNA was extracted from PBMCs using TRIzol. The diagnosis of Graves' disease followed American Thyroid Association guidelines. Patients were recruited from an endocrinology department in Xi'an, China. Each patient gave roughly 8.4 milliliters of peripheral blood, collected in an EDTA anticoagulant tube. Ficoll Paque Plus density gradient separation was used to isolate PBMCs, and no further T cell sorting was performed. An Agilent 2100 Bioanalyzer and agarose gel were used to check RNA quality, and a NanoDrop 2000 was used to measure RNA concentration.

The library was produced with multiplex PCR. Sequencing relied on an Illumina HiSeq 4000. To build TCR beta libraries, CDR3 regions were amplified by Arm-PCR using iRepertoire HTBI primers. Before sequencing, the PCR products went through gel purification. In the paper's pipeline: Across samples, around 62 TRBV and approximately 15 TRBJ segments were identified and used for gene usage analysis of CDR3 amino acid clonotypes. COPE and FqMerger were used to merge filtered high-quality paired reads into contigs. BLAST was used to align contigs to IMGT TRBV, TRBD and TRBJ reference genes, and CDR3 was defined according to IMGT. Any clonotype with a frequency above 0.1% was classified as a highly expanded clone. Repertoire diversity was measured by Shannon entropy, and V-J evenness by the Gini coefficient. Public clonotypes were defined as clonotypes shared by more than one individual. TCRdb reran the public reads through fastp at Q25 and MiXCR, keeping productive beta chains. Rows are unified per CDR3 protein, each entry keeping the most common DNA and genes. For this entry, the V and J calls and clone size follow TCRdb and not the study's own pipeline. This sample has almost 450,000 distinct CDR3 sequences in its table, and about a sixth of those were observed once. The top ten constitute about 10% of the sample.

The record originates from a study of regulatory T cells in long-lasting Graves disease (dated by TCRdb to the early 2020s). Regarding the study in general: Newly diagnosed Graves' disease patients had taken antithyroid drugs for less than 3 months. Patients with persistent Graves' disease were compared with patients with newly diagnosed Graves' disease using TCR sequencing and RNA sequencing of peripheral blood. The study was conducted in China and was registered as a clinical trial. A total of about 33 samples underwent TCR sequencing, from some 13 patients with persistent Graves' disease and some 20 patients with newly diagnosed Graves' disease.

The CDR3 numbers 13 residues from cysteine through phenylalanine. Just the 39-base CDR3 DNA is kept, in frame starting at base 1. The germline V gene specifies KGHSH as CDR1 and LQKENI as CDR2. Trimming removed 8 bases from V and 8 bases from J, leaving 15 bases between the germline ends. Study-wide conclusions, independent of this receptor: The study examined only peripheral blood because the primary lesion, thyroid tissue, could not be accessed. The small sample size was acknowledged by the authors as a limitation that may reduce accuracy. Patients with persistent disease shared more public clonotypes (around 2,700) than newly diagnosed patients did (966). Sequencing and analysis were restricted to the TCR beta chain. TRBV28, TRBJ1-2 and TRBJ2-5 were preferentially used in persistent disease, while TRBV20-1 and TRBJ2-1 were favored in newly diagnosed disease. Compared with newly diagnosed patients, patients with persistent Graves' disease had lower TCR Shannon entropy and fewer highly expanded clones, which suggests clonal expansion.

The same sample was also used in a study of T cells in Graves' hyperthyroidism and ophthalmopathy. That second publication adds: A patient counted as having stable Graves' hyperthyroidism if no progression to ophthalmopathy occurred over 18 months of follow-up. The hyperthyroidism patients were between 18 and 65 years old and newly diagnosed, with a disease duration of less than 2 months. Any patient with an uncontrolled infection, another autoimmune disease, pregnancy or lactation was excluded. Diagnoses were based on clinical symptoms, serum thyroxine and TRAb, thyroid ultrasound and orbital computed tomography. For the first round of RT-PCR on the TCR CDR3, the HTBI primer set was used together with the Qiagen OneStep RT-PCR kit. Most expanded thyroid clonotypes (frequency above 0.001) were also found in blood, which suggests that blood repertoires may mirror thyroid immune responses. A model built on a 13 V-J signature distinguished ophthalmopathy from stable hyperthyroidism, reaching approximately 89% sensitivity and around 82% specificity in cross-validation and 80%/75% in testing. In validation, the model predicted progression to ophthalmopathy with 55% to 71% sensitivity and about 72% specificity, a median of 6.5 months before onset. A discovery cohort of about a hundred patients, approximately 45 with Graves' ophthalmopathy and 55 to 60 with stable Graves' hyperthyroidism, was used to find distinguishing TCR V-J signatures. Prospective prediction of ophthalmopathy was tested in an independent validation cohort consisting of 18 hyperthyroidism patients and around 17 patients who later progressed to ophthalmopathy. The approximately 100 discovery patients were divided at random into training and test sets in a 7:3 ratio. The study also compared thyroid tissue and blood T-cell repertoires from about 6 Graves' hyperthyroidism patients. After blood sampling, hyperthyroidism patients were treated with methimazole at a starting dose of 30 mg daily, and ophthalmopathy patients were treated with high-dose intravenous methylprednisolone. Libraries were constructed in a second round of multiplex PCR, after which size selection and purification were carried out. Sequencing of the libraries was done on an Illumina HiSeq2000 using paired-end 100 bp reads. SOAPnuke was used to process the raw data, with reads discarded if the reads contained adapters or uncalled bases, had a mean Phred below 15, or lacked an exact constant-primer or identifier match. COPE v1.2.5 was used to merge high-quality paired reads, and clonotypes were defined as unique nucleotide sequences. Clonotypes were aligned to IMGT TRBV, TRBD and TRBJ reference segments using MiTCR v1.1. Only V-J combinations with frequency above 0.0001, covering 99% to 99.2% of repertoires, were analysed. The TCS score was defined as F50 (clonal expansion) divided by E x V (chaos), with BLOSUM62-based TCRdist calculated between CDR3 peptides within each V-J. Welch's t-statistics and random forest reduced some 510 V-J features to fewer than 15, which were used in a naive Bayes classifier (R e1071). Sample size was not statistically predetermined, and investigators were not blinded to group allocation. The paper reports TCR Vbeta CDR3 sequencing of 140 or so peripheral blood samples: 43 ophthalmopathy, roughly 80 hyperthyroidism and approximately 17 progressor patients.

The sequence is built from TRBV18 and TRBJ2-2, with no reliable assignment of the D segment. Sequencing was performed on peripheral blood mononuclear cells (PBMCs), taken at new diagnosis, from a patient treated with antithyroid drugs. The sequence was collected from a woman in her twenties or thirties with Graves disease. Donor details come from another sample of the same person, matched by shared clones. At the DNA level, the sequence is TGTGCCAGCAGTCCGATAGAAACAGGGGAGCTGTTTTTT. Its translation reads: CASSPIETGELFF.